The TCR beta chain under discussion was sequenced for a study of control samples from healthy donors and cancer patients. CDR1 and CDR2 from the germline V gene are SQVTM and ANQGSEA. This CDR3 is built from 11 residues. Trimming took off 6 bases at V and 1 base at J, with 4 bases between the two ends. The table came from immunoSEQ multiplex PCR; TCRdb's copy has only in-frame clones and leaves some out. The data hold around 58,000 clones, with roughly 95% observed a single time. The genes are TRBV29-1 and TRBJ1-5; D gene unclear. This receptor was obtained from a woman aged 18-35 years in good health. Sample: blood. The CDR3 coding sequence is TGCAGCGTGGACAGCAATCAGCCCCAGCATTTT. Translating gives CSVDSNQPQHF.